Shown below are 27 T cell receptor beta chains from a single sample sequenced in a study of spatial heterogeneity in lung cancer. Time point noted: sample taken at primary tumor resection. TCRdb redid the calling of the 5' RACE reads with MiXCR, one entry per CDR3 protein. Of roughly 1,600 distinct CDR3 sequences in the sample, 16% were seen once. These receptors' targets are unknown. Study-wide results and limits: Mutation counts in tumors were tracked by counts of expanded intratumoral alpha and beta TCRs.

Source: lung tumor tissue, taken at surgery. The receptors were sampled from a female donor with early-stage non-small cell lung cancer.

This clonotype has a handful of counts. Here the CDR3 reads CASSADRRGTQYF. CDR3 in DNA: TGTGCCAGCAGCGCGGACAGGAGAGGGACCCAGTACTTC. The chain couples TRBV6-4 to TRBJ2-5; TRBD1 matches at 7 bases. The CDR3 is made up of 13 amino acids. Per the germline V gene, CDR1 is MRHNA and CDR2 is SNTAGT. The V gene end was trimmed by 6 bases and the J gene end by 7 bases; junction bases not matched to a gene: 8.

This clonotype was found a few times. V and J are TRBV6-2 or TRBV6-3 and TRBJ2-1, with D perhaps TRBD1 (5 bases). Germline values: CDR1 MNHEY, CDR2 SVGEGT. The CDR3 runs to 13 residues. Trimming took off 2 bases at V and 8 bases at J, with 10 bases between the two ends. The CDR3 loop is CASSYGAEYEQFF. Here the CDR3 DNA reads TGTGCCAGCAGTTACGGGGCCGAGTATGAGCAGTTCTTC.

This clonotype is medium-sized by share. The chain employs TRBV30 and TRBJ2-7; TRBD1 might be the D (5 bases). The germline gives CDR1 GTSNPN, CDR2 SVGIG (reference sequence). The CDR3 consists of 14 residues. Deletions cut 2 bases from V and 4 bases from J, with 15 bases between. For the CDR3, the DNA is TGTGCCTGGAGTACTCAGATTAGGGGTTACGAGCAGTACTTC. Translating it yields CAWSTQIRGYEQYF.

This clonotype was seen a few times. The genes are TRBV11-2 and TRBJ2-3, with 10 bases matching TRBD2. The germline CDR1 and CDR2 sequences are SGHAT and FQNNGV. The V and J ends lost 4 bases and 0 bases, in that order; junction bases with no gene match: 16. The CDR3 spans 20 residues. CDR3 protein: CASSSNYHTSGVGSTDTQYF. In DNA, the CDR3 is TGTGCCAGCAGCTCCAATTATCATACTAGCGGGGTGGGGAGCACAGATACGCAGTATTTT.

In its sample, this clonotype is medium-sized (0.01 to 0.1%). The chain recombines TRBV7-9 with TRBJ2-3; D is ambiguous. The CDR3 totals 14 residues. Trimming left V 8 bases short and J 5 bases short, with 17 bases between. Germline V gives CDR1 SEHNR, CDR2 FQNEAQ (reference sequence). The CDR3 bases are TGTGCCAGCGCCGACACATCCCGTGGAGATACGCAGTATTTT. This translates into CASADTSRGDTQYF.

The J gene is TRBJ2-2, the V gene TRBV18; D unclear. The V end was cut by 6 bases, the J end by 4 bases, with 12 bases between. This CDR3 has 14 amino acids. Germline-derived CDR1 and CDR2 are KGHSH and LQKENI. The CDR3 is CASSPQASTGELFF. The DNA of the CDR3 is TGTGCCAGCTCCCCGCAGGCCTCCACCGGGGAGCTGTTTTTT.

By share, this clonotype counts as large. The rearrangement uses TRBV7-6 and TRBJ2-7; TRBD1 matches at 9 bases. V gave up 7 bases and J gave up 2 bases; unmatched junction bases: 9. The CDR3 loop spans 15 amino acids. Germline lookup yields CDR1 SGHVS and CDR2 FNYEAQ. The CDR3 here is CASKLGQGNTYEQYF. CDR3 DNA: TGTGCCAGCAAACTGGGACAGGGCAACACCTACGAGCAGTACTTC.

This clonotype turned up a few times. The V call is TRBV6-2 or TRBV6-3, the J call TRBJ1-6; D might be TRBD1 (5 bases). The CDR3 sequence is 14 residues long. Germline loops: CDR1 MNHEY, CDR2 SVGEGT. V was cut by 6 bases and J by 10 bases, with 16 bases left in between. CDR3 nucleotide sequence: TGTGCCAGCAGCAATGAGGGGTTTGGATCACCCCTCCACTTT. Its protein is CASSNEGFGSPLHF.

This clonotype was counted only a few times. The gene calls are TRBV7-2 and TRBJ2-5, with no clear D. There are 13 residues in the CDR3. Germline V lookup: CDR1 SGHTA, CDR2 FQGNSA. V was trimmed by 6 bases and J by 3 bases, leaving 11 bases between them. The CDR3 DNA is TGTGCCAGCAGACCACGCTCCGAAGAGACCCAGTACTTC. Amino acids: CASRPRSEETQYF.

V usage is TRBV7-2 and J usage is TRBJ2-7; perhaps TRBD1 as D (5 bases). V was cut by 5 bases and J by 4 bases, with 12 bases left in between. CDR3 length equals 13 residues. The germline V gene has CDR1 SGHTA and CDR2 FQGNSA. The CDR3, as DNA: TGTGCCAGCAGCCAATTTAGGGGTTACGAGCAGTACTTC. Amino acid sequence: CASSQFRGYEQYF.

This clonotype has a handful of counts. The chain links TRBV29-1 to TRBJ1-6; the D is unclear. Germline-derived CDR1 and CDR2 are SQVTM and ANQGSEA. Trimming pared 5 bases from V and 0 bases from J, leaving 5 bases between. This CDR3 has 13 residues. The CDR3 is CSVQSSYNSPLHF. DNA of the CDR3: TGCAGCGTTCAGAGCTCCTATAATTCACCCCTCCACTTT.

Sample share makes this clonotype medium-sized. V and J are TRBV10-3 and TRBJ1-2; 8 positions agree with TRBD1. The germline V gene has CDR1 ENHRY and CDR2 SYGVKD. The V and J ends lost 3 bases and 12 bases, in that order; junction bases with no gene match: 12. The CDR3 is made up of 14 amino acids. The CDR3 region is CAISEGQGARGHTF. The CDR3 DNA follows: TGTGCCATCAGTGAAGGGCAGGGGGCGCGGGGCCACACCTTC.

By sample fraction, this clonotype is large. The junction does not match germline at one end; this may be a read error. The chain combines TRBV28 with TRBJ1-2; D is unclear. The germline V gene encodes CDR1 MDHEN and CDR2 SYDVKM. This CDR3 is 14 amino acids long. DNA of the CDR3: TGTGCCAGCCGTTTTCCCCAGATAAACTATGGCTACACCTTC. Its protein product is CASRFPQINYGYTF.

The V call is TRBV2, the J call TRBJ1-5; D is unresolved. This CDR3 is 13 amino acids long. The germline V gene has CDR1 SNHLY and CDR2 FYNNEI. V was trimmed by 1 base and J by 4 bases, leaving 5 bases between them. CDR3 residues: CASSEDLNQPQHF. In DNA form, the CDR3 reads TGTGCCAGCAGTGAAGACCTAAATCAGCCCCAGCATTTT.

This clonotype was detected only a few times. The gene calls are TRBV6-2 or TRBV6-3 and TRBJ1-5; D is uncertain. In germline, CDR1 is MNHEY, CDR2 SVGEGT. Trimming cost V 2 bases and J 0 bases, with 20 bases left between them. The CDR3 extends over 19 amino acids. CDR3 DNA: TGTGCCAGCAGTTACACAATGGAAAACAGATGGAATAGCAATCAGCCCCAGCATTTT. This sequence encodes CASSYTMENRWNSNQPQHF.

This clonotype occurred a few times. The chain recombines TRBV18 with TRBJ2-7, with 10 bases aligning to TRBD1. V lost 6 bases and J lost 7; bases outside the gene matches: 3. CDR1 and CDR2 from the germline V gene are KGHSH and LQKENI. The CDR3 is 12 residues long. The CDR3 DNA reads TGTGCCAGCTCCGGGACAGGGGCGGAGCAGTACTTC. This gives the protein CASSGTGAEQYF.

V and J are TRBV11-2 and TRBJ2-7; tentatively, D is TRBD2 (6 bases). CDR3 length equals 17 residues. V was pared by 5 bases and J by 0 bases, with 20 bases between. Germline V gives CDR1 SGHAT, CDR2 FQNNGV. DNA for the CDR3: TGTGCCAGCAGCGCTAGGGCGACAGCGGGCAGCTCCTACGAGCAGTACTTC. Translation: CASSARATAGSSYEQYF.

This chain uses TRBV20-1 with TRBJ1-6; tentative D call: TRBD1 (5 bases). The CDR3 is 15 residues long. V was clipped by 2 bases and J by 7 bases, with 15 bases between them. In germline, CDR1 is DFQATT, CDR2 SNEGSKA (reference sequence). CDR3 region: CSARSGGGFNSPLHF. DNA for the CDR3: TGCAGTGCTAGAAGCGGGGGGGGGTTCAATTCACCCCTCCACTTT.

In its sample, this clonotype was seen a few times. The chain carries TRBV3-1 and TRBJ2-7; a weak D match, TRBD1 (6 bases). CDR1 LGHDT and CDR2 YNNKEL come from the germline V gene (reference sequence). The length of the CDR3 is 13 residues. Trimming stripped 6 bases from V and 10 bases from J, with 19 bases between. In DNA form, the CDR3 reads TGTGCCAGCAGTCATTTCGACAGGATGGGACAGTACTTC. Its protein is CASSHFDRMGQYF.

J is TRBJ2-2 and V is TRBV20-1; 7 bases align to TRBD1. Per germline, CDR1 DFQATT and CDR2 SNEGSKA (reference sequence). V shed 0 bases and J 5 bases; nucleotides not matched to a gene: 9. The CDR3 has 16 residues. CDR3 in DNA: TGCAGTGCTAGAGACCCGACAGGGATCGCAACCGGGGAGCTGTTTTTT. Amino acid sequence: CSARDPTGIATGELFF.

This chain uses TRBV6-1 with TRBJ1-1; D is unresolved. The CDR3 length is 13 residues. Germline V gene sequence: CDR1 MNHNS, CDR2 SASEGT. V was shortened by 1 base and J by 12 bases, with 15 bases between the two germline ends. CDR3 DNA sequence: TGTGCCAGCAGTGAAGACAGTAGCCGAACCTCTTTCTTT. It specifies CASSEDSSRTSFF.

The chain has TRBV7-2 and TRBJ2-1; 7 bases align to TRBD1. Germline CDR1 is SGHTA and CDR2 is FQGNSA. This CDR3 has 16 amino acids. V shed 5 bases, J shed 5 bases, and the junction held 12 bases outside the gene matches. The CDR3 region has the DNA TGTGCCAGCAGCCAATCCCCGGGACAGCCTGACAATGAGCAGTTCTTC. This gives the protein CASSQSPGQPDNEQFF.

This clonotype was detected a few times. The V call is TRBV20-1, the J call TRBJ2-4, with TRBD2 as a possible D gene (5 bases). V gave up 0 bases and J gave up 8 bases, with 11 bases separating them. The CDR3 sequence is 13 residues long. From germline, CDR1 is DFQATT and CDR2 SNEGSKA (reference sequence). For the CDR3, the DNA is TGCAGTGCTAGAGACGGGCGGGCAGACATTCAGTACTTC. Its protein product is CSARDGRADIQYF.

This rearrangement joins TRBV7-2 to TRBJ1-1; unclear D gene. Trimming took 5 bases from V and 1 from J, leaving 17 bases between them. The CDR3 extends over 16 amino acids. CDR1 is SGHTA and CDR2 is FQGNSA in the germline V gene. As DNA, the CDR3 is TGTGCCAGCAGCCGAGATCTAAGTTTAGGGAACACTGAAGCTTTCTTT. As protein: CASSRDLSLGNTEAFF.

This chain connects TRBV2 to TRBJ1-2; D might be TRBD1 (5 bases). Trimming took off 10 bases at V and 4 bases at J, with 13 bases between the two ends. Germline CDR1 reads SNHLY; CDR2 reads FYNNEI. The CDR3 contains 12 residues. CDR3 sequence (DNA): TGTGCCATCAACCGGGACTTCTATGGCTACACCTTC. Amino acids: CAINRDFYGYTF.

Ten or more counts support this clonotype. V and J are TRBV20-1 and TRBJ1-2; no clear D gene. Germline V gene lookup returns CDR1 DFQATT and CDR2 SNEGSKA (reference sequence). This CDR3 is 16 amino acids long. The V gene lost 3 bases and the J gene lost 4 bases, with 21 bases spanning the gap. The CDR3 DNA reads as TGCAGTGCTAGCGATCGTCCGGGCTCTGGACTCTATGGCTACACCTTC. Amino acid sequence: CSASDRPGSGLYGYTF.

In this sample, this clonotype turned up a few times. J is TRBJ2-2 and V is TRBV18; D not certain. V lost 2 bases and J 5 bases, leaving 3 bases between the germline ends. This CDR3 region has 12 residues. The germline V gene encodes CDR1 KGHSH and CDR2 LQKENI. The CDR3 sequence is CASSPATGELFF. In DNA, the CDR3 is TGTGCCAGCTCACCAGCAACCGGGGAGCTGTTTTTT.